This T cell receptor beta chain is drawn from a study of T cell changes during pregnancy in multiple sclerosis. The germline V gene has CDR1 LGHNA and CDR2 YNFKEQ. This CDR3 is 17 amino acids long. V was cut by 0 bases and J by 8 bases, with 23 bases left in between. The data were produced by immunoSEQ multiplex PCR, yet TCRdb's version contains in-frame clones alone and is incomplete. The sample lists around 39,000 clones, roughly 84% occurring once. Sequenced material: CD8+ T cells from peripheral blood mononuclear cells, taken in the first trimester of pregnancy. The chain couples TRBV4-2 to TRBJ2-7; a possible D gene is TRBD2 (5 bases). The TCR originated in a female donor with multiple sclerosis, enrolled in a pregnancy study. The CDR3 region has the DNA TGTGCCAGCAGCCAAGAGTCAGCGGTATCCTCCCTTACGAAGCAGTACTTC. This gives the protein CASSQESAVSSLTKQYF.